This T cell receptor (beta chain) was identified in a study of OX40 agonist ivuxolimab in advanced cancers. Points on this clone: Its specificity is unknown.

Germline CDR1 reads SNHLY; CDR2 reads FYNNEI. The CDR3 has 17 amino acids. The trim removed 0 bases at V and 1 base at J, leaving 7 bases unmatched. Autoimmune disease history or systemic immunosuppression barred patients. Produced via immunoSEQ multiplex PCR; TCRdb's table is partial and in-frame only. Counted here are some 74,000 clones, less than 95% occurring once; the ten biggest clones make up 1% to 1.2%. Findings of the study overall: At 0.1-3.0 mg/kg, partial responders had clonal expansion among the lowest observed. Both blood CD4+ and CD8+ T cells showed clonal growth by week 6 at 0.1 to 3.0 mg/kg. Antigens targeted by the expanded peripheral T cells were not determined.

This specimen consisted of CD4+ or CD8+ T cells sorted from blood, obtained in a trial of the OX40 agonist ivuxolimab. The rearrangement uses TRBV2 and TRBJ2-5; 8 bases line up with TRBD1. The TCR comes from an adult with an advanced solid tumor such as melanoma, head and neck, liver or kidney cancer. The CDR3 DNA sequence: TGTGCCAGCAGTGAAGCGGGGACAGGTAGAGGCCAAGAGACCCAGTACTTC. Amino acid sequence: CASSEAGTGRGQETQYF.